This TCR beta chain appears in the sequencing data of a study of breast tumors, draining lymph nodes, adjacent tissues (dated by TCRdb to about 2016). In the study overall: In breast cancer patients, the study compared the TCR beta repertoires of tumor, adjacent nontumor tissue and axillary lymph nodes. The study was designed to assess the relationships and possible T-cell exchange between tumor, surrounding tissue and draining lymph node repertoires in human breast cancer. Points the paper makes about the study in general: Tumor T-cell repertoires showed less diversity than lymph node repertoires and more diversity than nontumor tissue repertoires, and tumor T-cell repertoires showed preferential V and J gene usage. The data were judged consistent with most tumor T cells deriving from the lymph node and then expanding within tumor tissue. The similarity between tumor and nontumor tissue repertoires was significantly greater in luminal-like breast cancer than in basal-like breast cancer. The conclusion that tumor T cells originate in lymph nodes was presented as consistent with a hypothesis rather than as directly demonstrated.

TCRdb records Illumina HiSeq 2000 as the sequencer. Multiplex PCR amplification was used to generate the TCR beta chain libraries. High-throughput sequencing was used to analyze the amplified TCR beta chain products. TCRdb cleaned the public reads at Q25 with fastp, built clones with MiXCR and kept in-frame beta chains. Identical CDR3 proteins give one entry, which carries the most common genes and DNA. In all, the sample holds about 140,000 distinct CDR3 sequences, and 32% of those were seen once. The ten largest clones capture 2.3% of the sample. Lymph node samples came from the axillary draining lymph nodes of breast cancer patients. This clonotype was counted ten times or more. The antigen it recognizes is unknown. This may stem from a read error, because a much larger clone lies one nucleotide away. Sequencing input: axillary lymph node tissue. This TCR was recovered from a female donor with breast cancer. Some clones in this sample may be carry-over from other donors' samples.

CDR3 protein: CASSFGGEATQYF. The DNA sequence is given as TGTGCCAGCAGCTTTGGGGGCGAAGCGACCCAGTACTTC. Here the chain combines TRBV11-2 and TRBJ2-5, and TRBD1 may be the D gene, going by 6 matching bases. Counted from cysteine to phenylalanine, this CDR3 has 13 amino acids. Only the CDR3 portion is preserved as DNA: 39 bases, with reading frame beginning at the first base. Trimming costs V 3 bases and J 7 bases, and their ends lie 12 bases apart. As encoded in the germline V gene, CDR1 is SGHAT while CDR2 is FQNNGV.